This entry features one T cell receptor beta chain sequence. This clonotype was found many times. Its cognate antigen has yet to be identified. Per-nucleotide qualities are absent, and no much larger clonotype sits a single base away. CDR1 SGHTA and CDR2 FQGNSA are derived from the germline V gene. The CDR3 starts with the cysteine, ends with the phenylalanine, and has 14 residues. The entry retains the CDR3 DNA only, 42 bases that are in frame from base 1. V lost 2 bases and J lost 3 bases; the stretch between them is 10 bases long. This sample was taken from a study of molecular identifiers for immune sequencing clone quantification (dated by TCRdb to 2017 to 2018). With regard to the full study: In a replicate experiment, RNA from roughly 20,000 or 100,000 naive CD8 T cells was split into five aliquots, four of which were sequenced. CD8 T cells were used in a methods study to benchmark molecular-identifier clustering-based TCR repertoire sequencing (MIDCIRS) and TCR RNA copy counting.

Overall study outcomes, separate from this receptor: In CMV-specific effector cells, over 98% of molecules were held by clones above 20 RNA copies, whereas under 1% of molecules were held by such clones in naive cells. The naive libraries included spiked-in Jurkat TCR RNA (around nine copies' worth), and this Jurkat TCR RNA is not part of the donor repertoire. About 2.9 recovered TCR RNA copies per cell were obtained by modeling, versus approximately 9 by digital PCR, implying a capture efficiency of 25% to 30%. Highly expanded clone sizes could be underestimated because identical TCR molecules may share a barcode. Even against a background of roughly 1 million naive CD8 T cells, spiked-in Jurkat TCR RNA amounting to a single cell's worth was reported to be detectable. Without barcode sub-clustering, chimeric consensus sequences inflated TCR diversity; chimeras reached as high as 47%.

Libraries of naive CD8 T cells were built from approximately 20,000 to 1,000,000 sorted cells, with 10%, 30% or 50% of the purified RNA used. Naive CD8 T cells were FACS-sorted as CD8+CD4-CCR7+CD45RA+ on a BD FACSAria II into RLT Plus buffer. To test detection sensitivity, Jurkat RNA equivalent to roughly eleven TCR copies was spiked into samples of roughly 20,000-1,000,000 naive CD8 T cells. CD8 T cells were enriched using RosetteSep CD8+ T Cell Enrichment Cocktail and Ficoll-Paque, and the enriched cells then underwent ACK red cell lysis. The library was built by means of PCR. The data were produced on an Illumina HiSeq 4000. Bulk TCR libraries were made following a previously described method, with the TCR primers given in Table S5. Purification of total RNA was performed with the Qiagen AllPrep DNA/RNA kit. Before analysis, reads from multiple sequencing runs of the same library were pooled. As for the authors' bioinformatics: Reads were retained only if the reads had an exact TCR constant sequence, and the retained reads were trimmed to 150 nt and grouped according to their 12-nt molecular barcodes. Reads inside each barcode group were sub-clustered using a 15% Levenshtein threshold, and a quality-weighted consensus sequence was constructed for each RNA molecule. Non-functional sequences were discarded, and so were lower-count sequences lying one edit away from another sequence. Barcode sub-clusters with fewer than 20% of the maximum read count were removed, based on fitting two negative binomial distributions. TCRdb applied fastp at Q25 and MiXCR to the public reads, then kept only in-frame beta chains. A single entry per CDR3 protein holds the most common genes and DNA from its merged rows. These V and J calls rely on TCRdb rather than the paper's analysis. The sample data list some 320,000 distinct CDR3 sequences, and around 21% of these were observed just once. Roughly 0.86% of the sample goes to the ten largest clones.

The receptor comes from a human donor in good health. Some libraries in this study had Jurkat cell RNA spiked in. The sample taken for sequencing was naive CD8+ T cells from blood, with Jurkat cell RNA spiked in. In the paper's terms, the cell subset or site label means: FACS-sorted CD8+CD4-CCR7+CD45RA+ naive T cells. The chain is made from TRBV7-2 and TRBJ2-5; no D gene is confidently identified. The CDR3 sequence is CASSLLGRKETQYF. The nucleotide sequence reads as follows: TGTGCCAGCAGCTTATTAGGCAGAAAAGAGACCCAGTACTTC. Reference TRBV7-2 and TRBJ2-5 proteins supply the regions before and after the CDR3; the full variable domain is: GAGVSQSPSNKVTEKGKDVELRCDPISGHTALYWYRQSLGQGLEFLIYFQGNSAPDKSGLPSDRFSAERTGGSVSTLTIQRTQQEDSAVYLCASSLLGRKETQYFGPGTRLLVL.